The present T cell receptor (beta chain) was sequenced within a study of CD8+ T cells in alopecia areata. The overall study: Female C3H/HeJ mice aged roughly 7-11 weeks received skin from spontaneously alopecic C3H/HeJ graft donors aged roughly 6-12 months. Study-level points and caveats: Normal skin's resident alphabeta T cells are sequenced alongside lesional scalp T cells. More clonal than normal scalp was lesional scalp, particularly alopecia totalis/universalis.

Researchers sorted pooled cutaneous lymph node cells on the basis of CD4, CD8alpha, NKG2D, NKG2ACE and other markers. The CDR3 is 16 amino acids. Between the trimmed V and J ends, which lost 3 bases and 0 bases, there was a span of 10 bases. Germline V lookup: CDR1 FNHDT, CDR2 SITEND (reference sequence). This clone was recorded a few times. Its cognate antigen is unknown. All gene names here are mouse names. The CDR3 end lies 3 residues beyond the end of the read and is filled in from the germline J gene. RNA extraction was followed by reverse transcription into cDNA, which acted as the sequencing template. The table came from immunoSEQ multiplex PCR; TCRdb's copy has only in-frame clones and leaves some out. The record shows around 300,000 clones for this sample, with no singletons present.

The source material was CD4+ T cells sorted from a lymph node. The chain employs TRBV19 and TRBJ1-6; D is ambiguous. TRBJ1-6 is designated an ORF whose function remains uncertain. The sequence derives from a C3H/HeJ mouse with alopecia areata. The strain's MHC type: H2-k. Incomplete CDR3 DNA: TGTGCCAGCAGTACCCGCAGGCCTTCCTATAATTCGCCC. It encodes CASSTRRPSYNSP. In full, the CDR3 reads CASSTRRPSYNSPLYF.